This T cell receptor (beta chain) was captured in a study of CD8 T cells in Susac syndrome. The authors reverse transcribed about 0.45 to 1 ug RNA with random hexamers. TCRdb redid the calling of the immunoSEQ multiplex PCR reads with MiXCR, one entry per CDR3 protein. The data show 150,000 to 200,000 distinct CDR3 sequences, 90% to 95% seen once. Germline V gives CDR1 LGHDT, CDR2 YNNKEL (reference sequence). V was trimmed by 3 bases and J by 3 bases, leaving 6 bases between them. This CDR3 comprises 12 residues. The clonotype was recovered from a human donor with Susac syndrome. Input material: CD4+ T cells from PBMCs. The rearrangement uses TRBV3-1 and TRBJ2-7; D gene unclear. CDR3 nucleotide sequence: TGTGCCAGCAGCCAGATTGACTACGAGCAGTACTTC. Amino acids: CASSQIDYEQYF.